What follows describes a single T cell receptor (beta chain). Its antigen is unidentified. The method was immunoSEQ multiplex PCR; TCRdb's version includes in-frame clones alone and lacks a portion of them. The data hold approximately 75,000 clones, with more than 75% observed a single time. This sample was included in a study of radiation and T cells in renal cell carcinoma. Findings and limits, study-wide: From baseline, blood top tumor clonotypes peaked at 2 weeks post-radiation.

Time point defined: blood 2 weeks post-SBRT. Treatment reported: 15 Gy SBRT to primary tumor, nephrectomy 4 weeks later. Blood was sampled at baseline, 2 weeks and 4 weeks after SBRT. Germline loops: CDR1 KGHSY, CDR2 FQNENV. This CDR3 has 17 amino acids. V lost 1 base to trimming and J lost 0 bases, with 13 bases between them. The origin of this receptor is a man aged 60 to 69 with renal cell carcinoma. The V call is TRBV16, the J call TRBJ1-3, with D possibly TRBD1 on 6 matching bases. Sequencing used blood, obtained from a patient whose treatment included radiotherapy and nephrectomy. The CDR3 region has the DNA TGTGCCAGCAGCCAATACCCCCGGGACAACTCTGGAAACACCATATATTTT. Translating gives CASSQYPRDNSGNTIYF. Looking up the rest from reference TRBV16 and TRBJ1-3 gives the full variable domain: GEEVAQTPKHLVRGEGQKAKLYCAPIKGHSYVFWYQQVLKNEFKFLISFQNENVFDETGMPKERFSAKCLPNSPCSLEIQATKLEDSAVYFCASSQYPRDNSGNTIYFGEGSWLTVV.